Listed below are T cell receptor beta chains from one sample, sequenced in a study of T cell repertoires in cytomegalovirus infection. From the reads, TCRdb called clonotypes with MiXCR, one entry per CDR3 protein. The sample holds some 920,000 distinct CDR3 sequences; approximately 31% are singletons and the top ten take roughly 13%. The antigens of these receptors remain unknown. The specimen comprised cultured CD8+ T cells from PBMCs, sampled from culture after CMV antigen stimulation. Receptors originate from a human donor in good health (CMV status not recorded). Some clones in this sample may be carry-over from other donors' samples. Both conserved end residues are part of each CDR3. A D gene is named only where the DNA matches it firmly. Only part of the rows carry a size: once, few, many, or a class if the clone is expanded.

abundance,j_gene,d_gene,v_gene,CDR3nt,CDR3aa
NA,TRBJ2-3,TRBD2,TRBV6-5,TGTGCCAGCAGTCGAACGGGACTAGGCACAGATACGCAGTATTTT,CASSRTGLGTDTQYF
NA,TRBJ1-2,NA,TRBV11-2,TGTGCCAGCAAACTTCTTAATTCAGGGTCGGGCTATGGCTACACCTTC,CASKLLNSGSGYGYTF
few,TRBJ2-1,NA,TRBV5-1,TGCGCCAGCAGCTTCGGACAGTCCGACTCCTACAATGAGCAGTTCTTC,CASSFGQSDSYNEQFF
NA,TRBJ2-1,NA,TRBV6-5,TGTGCCAGCAGTTACTCGGGGGAGAACTCCTACAATGAGCAGTTCTTC,CASSYSGENSYNEQFF
NA,TRBJ1-1,NA,TRBV6-5,TGTGCCAGCAGTTACTGGAGGGGCTTGCGGATTGGGGGCACTGAAGCTTTCTTT,CASSYWRGLRIGGTEAFF
few,TRBJ2-1,TRBD1,TRBV19,TGTGCCAGTAGACGAACAGGGGCAGGTGGTTCCTACAATGAGCAGTTCTTC,CASRRTGAGGSYNEQFF
many,TRBJ1-5,NA,TRBV7-8,TGTGCCAGCAGCTTAGGGACGGGACATGGTCAGCCCCAGCATTTT,CASSLGTGHGQPQHF
NA,TRBJ1-1,NA,TRBV29-1,TGCAGCCTAGGAGGGACTGGGAACACTGAAGCTTTCTTT,CSLGGTGNTEAFF
NA,TRBJ2-1,NA,TRBV4-2,TGTGCCAGCAGCCAGGTCATACACAATGAGCAGTTCTTC,CASSQVIHNEQFF
few,TRBJ1-3,NA,TRBV4-1,TGCGCCAGCAGCCAAGCGGCGTCTGGAAACACCATATATTTT,CASSQAASGNTIYF
many,TRBJ1-4,NA,TRBV20-1,TGCAGTGCTAGAGATGCCAGGTTGAATAATGAAAAACTGTTTTTT,CSARDARLNNEKLFF
few,TRBJ1-1,NA,TRBV24-1,TGTGCCACCTCCGTCATTGGTGGCACTGAAGCTTTCTTT,CATSVIGGTEAFF
few,TRBJ1-1,TRBD1,TRBV5-6,TGTGCCAGCAGCCCAGGGGGAATGAGGAACACTGAAGCTTTCTTT,CASSPGGMRNTEAFF
many,TRBJ1-1,TRBD1,TRBV7-6,TGTGCCAGCAGCTATACAGGGGGCAATGAAGCTTTCTTT,CASSYTGGNEAFF
NA,TRBJ2-2,NA,TRBV24-1,TGTGCCACCGCCCGGACCTGGGGCACCGGGGAGCTGTTTTTT,CATARTWGTGELFF
few,TRBJ2-3,NA,TRBV6-1,TGTGCCAGCAGTGTCAGGGGCCCTACGCAGTATTTT,CASSVRGPTQYF
few,TRBJ2-5,NA,TRBV25-1,TGTGCCAGCAGACAGATTCTGGAAGAGACCCAGTACTTC,CASRQILEETQYF
few,TRBJ2-3,NA,TRBV6-2/TRBV6-3,TGTGCCAGCAGTTACTCGCCCTGGGGCATATCCACAGATACGCAGTATTTT,CASSYSPWGISTDTQYF
NA,TRBJ1-4,NA,TRBV27,TGTGCCAGCAGTTCGCGACAGACGATTAGTGAAAAACTGTTTTTT,CASSSRQTISEKLFF
many,TRBJ2-1,NA,TRBV7-8,TGTGCCAGCGCTTCGTCGGGGTTCAGCTCCTACAATGAGCAGTTCTTC,CASASSGFSSYNEQFF
few,TRBJ2-3,NA,TRBV7-9,TGTGCCAGCAGCTCCCCCCGCCAGGGTCCTAGCACAGATACGCAGTATTTT,CASSSPRQGPSTDTQYF
few,TRBJ2-3,TRBD2,TRBV2,TGTGCCACCCTAGCGGGGGTAACCACAGATACGCAGTATTTT,CATLAGVTTDTQYF
few,TRBJ2-2,NA,TRBV7-9,TGTGCCAGCACCCAGCTTCCGAGAACCGGGGAGCTGTTTTTT,CASTQLPRTGELFF
NA,TRBJ2-1,TRBD2,TRBV19,TGTGCCAGTACCCTAGCGGGGGCAATTATTGGTGAGCAGTTCTTC,CASTLAGAIIGEQFF
NA,TRBJ2-7,NA,TRBV25-1,TGTGCCAGCAGTGATGTCGACCGCCGGGACAAATACGAGCAGTACTTC,CASSDVDRRDKYEQYF
once,TRBJ2-7,NA,TRBV5-6,TGTGCCAGCAGCTCCACCATGGGGTACGAGCAGTACTTC,CASSSTMGYEQYF
NA,TRBJ2-7,NA,TRBV4-1,TGCGCCAGCAGCCAAGATAAGGGGAGCTCCTACGAGCAGTACTTC,CASSQDKGSSYEQYF
NA,TRBJ1-4,NA,TRBV20-1,TGCAGTGCTAGAGTCCCGACCGCTGAAAAACTGTTTTTT,CSARVPTAEKLFF
NA,TRBJ2-2,TRBD1,TRBV24-1,TGTGCCACCAGTGATCCCGGGACAGAAAACACCGGGGAGCTGTTTTTT,CATSDPGTENTGELFF
NA,TRBJ1-5,NA,TRBV7-8,TGTGCCAGCAGCCCCGAAGCCCAGGGAACCTATAGCAATCAGCCCCAGCATTTT,CASSPEAQGTYSNQPQHF
NA,TRBJ1-1,TRBD1,TRBV7-9,TGTGCCAGCAGCCCCCGGACAGGGGTTTATAGGGACACTGAAGCTTTCTTT,CASSPRTGVYRDTEAFF
NA,TRBJ2-5,TRBD2,TRBV29-1,TGCAGCGCGGGACTGGGACTAGCAGGGGAGACCCAGTACTTC,CSAGLGLAGETQYF
NA,TRBJ2-5,TRBD2,TRBV4-1,TGTGCCAGCAGCCAAGAAGATAGCGGGGCCTTCCAAGAGACCCAGTACTTC,CASSQEDSGAFQETQYF
many,TRBJ2-3,NA,TRBV12-3/TRBV12-4,TGTGCCAGCAGCCCTGCCCCTCGTGGAGATACGCAGTATTTT,CASSPAPRGDTQYF
many,TRBJ2-5,NA,TRBV12-3/TRBV12-4,TGTGCCAGCAGGCTTGGAGAGACCCAGTACTTC,CASRLGETQYF
many,TRBJ2-1,TRBD1,TRBV6-2/TRBV6-3,TGTGCCAGCAGTTCCAGGACAGGGTCAAATGAGCAGTTCTTC,CASSSRTGSNEQFF
few,TRBJ2-7,NA,TRBV6-1,TGTGCCAGCAGTACCATAGTCAGGAGAAGCTCCTACGAGCAGTACTTC,CASSTIVRRSSYEQYF
NA,TRBJ2-7,TRBD2,TRBV4-1,TGCGCCAGCAGCCAAGAGCTAGCGGGGGCCTCCTACGAGCAGTACTTC,CASSQELAGASYEQYF
few,TRBJ1-5,NA,TRBV6-1,TGTGCCAGCAGTGAAGGTATTCGAAATCAGCCCCAGCATTTT,CASSEGIRNQPQHF
few,TRBJ2-7,TRBD2,TRBV19,TGTGCCAGTAGTCCCTACTCTAGCGGGGGAAGCTCCTACGAGCAGTACTTC,CASSPYSSGGSSYEQYF
NA,TRBJ1-5,NA,TRBV6-6,TGTGCCACCTTCCAGGTGGGCGGCAATCAGCCCCAGCATTTT,CATFQVGGNQPQHF